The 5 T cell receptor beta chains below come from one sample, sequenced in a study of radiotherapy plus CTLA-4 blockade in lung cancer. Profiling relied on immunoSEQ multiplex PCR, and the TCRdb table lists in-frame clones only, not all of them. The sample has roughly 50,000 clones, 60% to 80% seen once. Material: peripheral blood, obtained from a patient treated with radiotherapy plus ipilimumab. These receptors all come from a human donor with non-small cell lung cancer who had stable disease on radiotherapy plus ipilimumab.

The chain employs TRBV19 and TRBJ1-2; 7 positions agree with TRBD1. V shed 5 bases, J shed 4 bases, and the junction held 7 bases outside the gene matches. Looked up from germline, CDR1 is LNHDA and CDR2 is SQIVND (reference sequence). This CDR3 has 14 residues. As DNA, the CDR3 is TGTGCCAGTAGTCCGGAGGGGGCGGGCTATGGCTACACCTTC. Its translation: CASSPEGAGYGYTF.

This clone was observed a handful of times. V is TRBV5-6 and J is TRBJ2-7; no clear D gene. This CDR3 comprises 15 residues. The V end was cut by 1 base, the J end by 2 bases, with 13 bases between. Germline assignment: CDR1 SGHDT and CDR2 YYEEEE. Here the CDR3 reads CASSLPGILTYEQYF. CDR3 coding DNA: TGTGCCAGCAGCTTGCCCGGTATTCTCACCTACGAGCAGTACTTC. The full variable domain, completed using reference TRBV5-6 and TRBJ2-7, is DAGVTQSPTHLIKTRGQQVTLRCSPKSGHDTVSWYQQALGQGPQFIFQYYEEEERQRGNFPDRFSGHQFPNYSSELNVNALLLGDSALYLCASSLPGILTYEQYFGPGTRLTVT.

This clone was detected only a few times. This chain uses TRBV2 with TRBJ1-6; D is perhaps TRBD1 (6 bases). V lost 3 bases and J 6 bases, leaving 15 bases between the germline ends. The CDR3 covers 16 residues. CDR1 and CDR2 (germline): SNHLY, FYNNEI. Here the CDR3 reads CASSEQGPAANSPLHF. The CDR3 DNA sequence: TGTGCCAGCAGTGAGCAGGGGCCGGCCGCTAATTCACCCCTCCACTTT.

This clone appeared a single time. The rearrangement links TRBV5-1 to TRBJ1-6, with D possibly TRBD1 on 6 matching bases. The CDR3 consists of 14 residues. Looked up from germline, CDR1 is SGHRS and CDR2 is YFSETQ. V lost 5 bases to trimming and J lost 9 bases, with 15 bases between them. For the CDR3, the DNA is TGCGCCAGCAGTTCCGGGACAAATGGTTCACCCCTCCACTTT. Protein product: CASSSGTNGSPLHF.

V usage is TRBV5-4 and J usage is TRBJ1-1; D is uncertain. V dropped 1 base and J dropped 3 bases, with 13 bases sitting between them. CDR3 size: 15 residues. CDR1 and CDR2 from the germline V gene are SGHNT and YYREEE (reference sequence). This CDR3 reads CASSLLGGKDTEAFF. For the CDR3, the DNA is TGTGCCAGCAGCTTGCTAGGTGGGAAGGACACTGAAGCTTTCTTT.